These 26 T cell receptor beta chains share one sample of origin, sequenced in a study of cytomegalovirus exposure and HLA in healthy donors. PCR primers comprised 60 Vbeta and 13 Jbeta primers. The assay was immunoSEQ multiplex PCR, and TCRdb's table has in-frame clones only and misses some. Among approximately 150,000 clones listed, 75% to 85% were seen once. Material: PBMCs. The receptor source for this set is a man aged 50-59 years in good health and CMV-seropositive.

The sample holds a few counts of this clone. One end of the junction fails to match germline, which may point to a read error. The CDR3 region is CSSSPNTGGSVNEQFF. In nucleotides, the CDR3 is TGTTCCAGCAGCCCCAACACGGGGGGGTCGGTCAATGAGCAGTTCTTC. The chain has TRBV7-9 and TRBJ2-1; 8 bases line up with TRBD2. CDR1 is SEHNR and CDR2 is FQNEAQ in the germline V gene (reference sequence). The CDR3 has 16 amino acids. Supplemented by reference TRBV7-9 and TRBJ2-1, the full variable domain reads DTGVSQNPRHKITKRGQNVTFRCDPISEHNRLYWYRQTLGQGPEFLTYFQNEAQLEKSRLLSDRFSAERPKGSFSTLEIQRTEQGDSAMYLCSSSPNTGGSVNEQFFGPGTRLTVL.

The chain uses TRBV7-9 and TRBJ2-7; a weak D match, TRBD2 (7 bases). V lost 6 bases and J 6 bases, leaving 18 bases between the germline ends. The CDR3 covers 14 residues. CDR1 is SEHNR, CDR2 FQNEAQ, per germline (reference sequence). The CDR3 coding sequence is TGTGCCAGCAGTTTTGAAGGGGGGGGTCGCGAGCAGTACTTC. Translating gives CASSFEGGGREQYF.

V is TRBV5-4 and J is TRBJ2-3, with TRBD1 identical over 9 bases. The CDR3 totals 19 residues. Losses at the gene ends were 4 bases for V and 6 bases for J; bases not matched to a gene: 21. CDR1 is SGHNT, CDR2 YYREEE, per germline (reference sequence). CDR3 bases: TGTGCCAGCAGCCAATTGGACAGGGGCGGCTGGTTTGGCGCGGATACGCAGTATTTT. Protein: CASSQLDRGGWFGADTQYF.

The genes are TRBV5-4 and TRBJ2-1, with TRBD2 as a possible D gene (5 bases). Germline CDR1 and CDR2: SGHNT and YYREEE (reference sequence). Trimming removed 0 bases from V and 5 bases from J, with 12 bases in between. CDR3 size: 15 residues. This CDR3 reads CASSLVGLADNEQFF. The CDR3 coding sequence is TGTGCCAGCAGCTTGGTGGGTCTAGCTGACAATGAGCAGTTCTTC.

A remark on this clone: At one end the junction does not follow the germline gene, possibly because of a read error. This sequence joins TRBV7-7 and TRBJ2-3, with 10 bases aligning to TRBD1. The V gene's germline CDR1 is SSHAT and CDR2 FNYEAQ (reference sequence). This CDR3 is 15 amino acids long. CDR3: CASSPGTGGTDTQYF. The DNA of the CDR3 is TGTGCTAGCAGCCCAGGGACAGGGGGCACAGATACGCAGTATTTT.

The gene calls are TRBV12-5 and TRBJ2-1; a possible D gene is TRBD2 (5 bases). Germline V gene lookup returns CDR1 LGHNT and CDR2 FRNRAP. Trimming stripped 0 bases from V and 7 bases from J, with 7 bases between. This CDR3 is built from 13 residues. The CDR3 nucleotides are TGTGCTAGTGGTTTGGTACTAGGGAATGAGCAGTTCTTC. This encodes CASGLVLGNEQFF.

V usage is TRBV7-8 and J usage is TRBJ1-1; 8 nucleotides align to TRBD1. This CDR3 has 14 amino acids. Losses at the gene ends were 5 bases for V and 3 bases for J; bases not matched to a gene: 5. Germline V gene data show CDR1 as SGHVS and CDR2 as FQNEAQ. This CDR3 reads CASSLDRADTEAFF. The CDR3 DNA reads TGTGCCAGCAGCCTGGACAGGGCTGACACTGAAGCTTTCTTT.

J is TRBJ2-5 and V is TRBV6-5; D perhaps matches TRBD2 (7 bases). The assigned J gene may be wrong: the sequence end matches TRBJ2-7 better. Germline CDR1 is MNHEY and CDR2 is SVGAGI. This CDR3 region has 11 residues. This chain's CDR3 is CASRGAYEQYF. The CDR3 nucleotides read TGTGCCAGCCGGGGGGCTTACGAGCAGTACTTC.

Remarks on this clone: Other DNA sequences from this sample encode an identical CDR3 as well. The chain carries TRBV18 and TRBJ2-7; TRBD1 agrees at 12 bases. The CDR3 is made up of 19 amino acids. V lost 3 bases, J lost 4 bases, and 16 bases stayed unmatched. Per the germline V gene, CDR1 is KGHSH and CDR2 is LQKENI. The CDR3 sequence is CASSPGMGQGARTLYEQYF. DNA of the CDR3: TGTGCCAGCTCACCGGGGATGGGACAGGGGGCCCGAACCCTATACGAGCAGTACTTC.

The table lists this clone with a few counts. The rearrangement joins TRBV27 to TRBJ2-6; D is undetermined. Germline CDR1 and CDR2: MNHEY and SMNVEV (reference sequence). Between the trimmed V and J ends, which lost 3 bases and 1 base, there was a span of 4 bases. This CDR3 has 14 residues. CDR3 DNA sequence: TGTGCCAGCAGTTTGTATTCTGGGGCCAACGTCCTGACTTTC. Encoded protein: CASSLYSGANVLTF.

The chain has TRBV7-2 and TRBJ2-2, with 9 bases that match TRBD2. CDR3 size: 16 residues. CDR1 and CDR2 from the germline V gene are SGHTA and FQGNSA. Germline trimming cut 5 bases from V and 7 bases from J; bases unmatched to any gene: 11. Here the CDR3 reads CASSRLGGGAGGELFF. The CDR3 region has the DNA TGTGCCAGCAGCCGATTGGGCGGGGGGGCGGGCGGGGAGCTGTTTTTT.

This chain links TRBV6-5 with TRBJ1-1, with 11 bases aligning to TRBD1. With V trimmed by 0 bases and J by 3 bases, 3 bases remained unmatched. The CDR3 length is 16 residues. The V gene's germline CDR1 is MNHEY and CDR2 SVGAGI. The CDR3 DNA follows: TGTGCCAGCAGTTACTCAGGGACAGGGGGAGACACTGAAGCTTTCTTT. Amino acids: CASSYSGTGGDTEAFF.

For this clone: The identical CDR3 is also encoded by other nucleotide sequences in the sample. The V and J genes are TRBV6-5 and TRBJ1-2, with D unclear. V was pared by 2 bases and J by 0 bases, with 4 bases between. This CDR3 is built from 13 residues. Germline loops: CDR1 MNHEY, CDR2 SVGAGI. CDR3 sequence: CASSYGANYGYTF. The CDR3 nucleotides read TGTGCCAGCAGTTACGGAGCTAACTATGGCTACACCTTC.

The J gene is TRBJ1-4, the V gene TRBV7-9, with 7 bases that match TRBD1. Germline CDR1 SEHNR, CDR2 FQNEAQ (reference sequence). This CDR3 has 14 residues. V lost 4 bases, J lost 8 bases, and 7 bases stayed unmatched. The CDR3 nucleotides are TGTGCCAGCAGCTGGACAGGAGGAGAGGAAAAACTGTTTTTT. Translating gives CASSWTGGEEKLFF.

V usage is TRBV5-6 and J usage is TRBJ1-4; D is possibly TRBD1 (5 bases). The germline V gene has CDR1 SGHDT and CDR2 YYEEEE. CDR3 length: 15 amino acids. Trimming left V 4 bases short and J 1 base short, with 11 bases between. DNA for the CDR3: TGTGCCAGCAGCCCGGTGGGGGGAACTAATGAAAAACTGTTTTTT. The encoded protein is CASSPVGGTNEKLFF.

This clone was found a few times. The chain recombines TRBV13 with TRBJ2-1; TRBD2 matches at 8 bases. V shed 5 bases and J 4 bases; nucleotides not matched to a gene: 10. The CDR3 sequence is 16 residues long. CDR1 and CDR2 (germline): PRHDT, FYEKMQ (reference sequence). CDR3 sequence (DNA): TGTGCCAGCAGCGAATCGCGGGGGGACCTATACAATGAGCAGTTCTTC. It is translated as CASSESRGDLYNEQFF.

This chain connects TRBV19 to TRBJ2-1, with 14 nucleotides matching TRBD2. The CDR3 is made up of 15 amino acids. The germline CDR1 and CDR2 sequences are LNHDA and SQIVND (reference sequence). V lost 7 bases to trimming and J lost 7 bases; unmatched junction nucleotides: 6. CDR3 sequence (DNA): TGTGCCAGTAACCAAGGGACTAGCGGGAGAAATGAGCAGTTCTTC. Translated: CASNQGTSGRNEQFF.

The rearrangement uses TRBV5-4 and TRBJ2-3; 11 bases align to TRBD2. J gave up 6 bases and V 4 bases, and 10 bases lay outside the gene matches. CDR1 is SGHNT, CDR2 YYREEE, per germline (reference sequence). This CDR3 contains 16 residues. CDR3 in DNA: TGTGCCAGCAGCAGCCGACTAGCGGGACACGGGGATACGCAGTATTTT. Its protein is CASSSRLAGHGDTQYF.

Remarks on this clone: The same CDR3 can be traced to other DNA sequences in this sample. The chain couples TRBV11-3 to TRBJ1-1; D remains ambiguous. The germline gives CDR1 SGHNT, CDR2 YENEEA. Trimming left V 5 bases short and J 0 bases short, with 7 bases between. This CDR3 has 13 residues. The CDR3 sequence is CASSLYLNTEAFF. For the CDR3, the DNA is TGTGCCAGCAGCCTCTATCTGAACACTGAAGCTTTCTTT.

This chain links TRBV7-9 with TRBJ2-2, with D possibly TRBD1 on 6 matching bases. V was trimmed by 8 bases and J by 0 bases, leaving 7 bases between them. This CDR3 has 13 residues. Germline CDR1 reads SEHNR; CDR2 reads FQNEAQ (reference sequence). CDR3 region: CASGTPNTGELFF. CDR3 DNA: TGTGCCAGCGGGACACCGAACACCGGGGAGCTGTTTTTT.

V gene TRBV2 combines with J gene TRBJ2-6; no clear D gene. Germline CDR1 is SNHLY and CDR2 is FYNNEI. The CDR3 is 15 amino acids. Trimming shortened V by 0 bases and J by 0 bases, and 3 bases separated the two germline ends. The CDR3 spells CASSEASSGANVLTF. CDR3 coding DNA: TGTGCCAGCAGTGAAGCGAGCTCTGGGGCCAACGTCCTGACTTTC. Looking up the rest from reference TRBV2 and TRBJ2-6 gives the full variable domain: EPEVTQTPSHQVTQMGQEVILRCVPISNHLYFYWYRQILGQKVEFLVSFYNNEISEKSEIFDDQFSVERPDGSNFTLKIRSTKLEDSAMYFCASSEASSGANVLTFGAGSRLTVL.

The rearrangement uses TRBV7-9 and TRBJ2-1; TRBD2 is a possible D gene (5 bases). Germline V gene sequence: CDR1 SEHNR, CDR2 FQNEAQ (reference sequence). Trimming removed 5 bases at V and 6 bases at J, with 17 bases between. The length of the CDR3 is 15 residues. The CDR3 DNA follows: TGTGCCAGCAGCGCCCCCCAGTATCGGGGCAATGAGCAGTTCTTC. Translating gives CASSAPQYRGNEQFF.

The V and J genes are TRBV6-5 and TRBJ1-2; a weak D match, TRBD1 (6 bases). V was trimmed by 4 bases and J by 7 bases, leaving 13 bases between them. In germline, CDR1 is MNHEY, CDR2 SVGAGI. CDR3 length: 13 residues. The DNA for the CDR3 is TGTGCCAGCAGTTTATACAGGGCTAGTGGCTACACCTTC. This translates into CASSLYRASGYTF.

This rearrangement joins TRBV7-2 to TRBJ2-7; D is perhaps TRBD2 (6 bases). The CDR3 runs to 15 residues. V dropped 1 base and J dropped 2 bases, with 12 bases sitting between them. Germline CDR1 and CDR2: SGHTA and FQGNSA. CDR3 in amino acids: CASSLEVAAAYEQYF. The CDR3 nucleotides read TGTGCCAGCAGCTTAGAGGTAGCGGCTGCCTACGAGCAGTACTTC.

The chain has TRBV19 and TRBJ2-1; D may be TRBD2 (6 bases). CDR3 length equals 15 residues. Trimming removed 3 bases at V and 3 bases at J, with 12 bases between. CDR1 and CDR2 (germline): LNHDA, SQIVND (reference sequence). CDR3 coding DNA: TGTGCCAGTAGTATCGCGGGAATCGACTACAATGAGCAGTTCTTC. Protein: CASSIAGIDYNEQFF. Full variable domain (missing parts from reference TRBV19 and TRBJ2-1): DGGITQSPKYLFRKEGQNVTLSCEQNLNHDAMYWYRQDPGQGLRLIYYSQIVNDFQKGDIAEGYSVSREKKESFPLTVTSAQKNPTAFYLCASSIAGIDYNEQFFGPGTRLTVL.

V usage is TRBV27 and J usage is TRBJ1-1; no clear D. Germline loops: CDR1 MNHEY, CDR2 SMNVEV (reference sequence). Trimming left V 3 bases short and J 8 bases short, with 7 bases between. The CDR3 has 11 residues. The CDR3 DNA reads as TGTGCCAGCAGTTTTTATGGCGAAGCTTTCTTT. As protein: CASSFYGEAFF.